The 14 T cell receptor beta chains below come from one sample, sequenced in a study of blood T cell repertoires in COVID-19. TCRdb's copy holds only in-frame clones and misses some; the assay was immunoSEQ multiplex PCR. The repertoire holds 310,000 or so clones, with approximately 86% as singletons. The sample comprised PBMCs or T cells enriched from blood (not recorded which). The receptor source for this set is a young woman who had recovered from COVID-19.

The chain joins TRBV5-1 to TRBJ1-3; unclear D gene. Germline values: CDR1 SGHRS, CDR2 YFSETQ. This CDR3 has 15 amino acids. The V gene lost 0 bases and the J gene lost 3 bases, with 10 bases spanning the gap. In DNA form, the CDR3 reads TGCGCCAGCAGCTTGGACCCCGCGGGTGGAAACACCATATATTTT. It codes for CASSLDPAGGNTIYF.

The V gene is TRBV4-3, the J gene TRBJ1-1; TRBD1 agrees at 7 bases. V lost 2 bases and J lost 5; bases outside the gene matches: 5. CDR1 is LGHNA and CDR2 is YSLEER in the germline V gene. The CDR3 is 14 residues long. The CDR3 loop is CASSQFKGATEAFF. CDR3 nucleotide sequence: TGCGCCAGCAGCCAATTTAAGGGGGCTACTGAAGCTTTCTTT.

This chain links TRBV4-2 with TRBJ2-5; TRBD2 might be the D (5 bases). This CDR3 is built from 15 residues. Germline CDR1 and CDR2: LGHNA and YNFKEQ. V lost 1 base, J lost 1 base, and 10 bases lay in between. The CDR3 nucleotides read TGTGCCAGCAGCCAAGCCGACGGGGTCCAAGAGACCCAGTACTTC. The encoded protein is CASSQADGVQETQYF.

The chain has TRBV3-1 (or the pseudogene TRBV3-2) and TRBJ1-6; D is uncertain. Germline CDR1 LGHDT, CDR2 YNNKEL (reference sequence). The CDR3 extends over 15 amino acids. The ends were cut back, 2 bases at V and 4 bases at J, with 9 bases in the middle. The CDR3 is CASSQTRSYNSPLHF. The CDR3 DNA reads TGTGCCAGCAGCCAAACACGGAGTTATAATTCACCCCTCCACTTT.

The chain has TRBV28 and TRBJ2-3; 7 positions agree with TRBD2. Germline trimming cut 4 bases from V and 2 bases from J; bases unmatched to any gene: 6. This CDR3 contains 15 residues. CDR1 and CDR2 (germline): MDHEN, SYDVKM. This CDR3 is CASSSVAGTTDTQYF. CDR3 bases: TGTGCCAGCAGTTCGGTAGCGGGCACCACAGATACGCAGTATTTT.

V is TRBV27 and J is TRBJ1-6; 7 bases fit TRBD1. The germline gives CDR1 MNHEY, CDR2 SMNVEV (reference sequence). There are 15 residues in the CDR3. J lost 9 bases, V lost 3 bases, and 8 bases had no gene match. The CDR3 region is CASSLDRLPFSPLHF. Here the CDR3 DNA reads TGTGCCAGCAGTTTGGACAGGTTGCCTTTTTCACCCCTCCACTTT.

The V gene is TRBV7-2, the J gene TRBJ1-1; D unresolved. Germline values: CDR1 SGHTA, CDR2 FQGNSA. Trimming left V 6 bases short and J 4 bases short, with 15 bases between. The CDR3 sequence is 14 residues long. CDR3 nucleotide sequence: TGTGCCAGCAGACGACTGCCTATGGGCACTGAAGCTTTCTTT. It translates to CASRRLPMGTEAFF.

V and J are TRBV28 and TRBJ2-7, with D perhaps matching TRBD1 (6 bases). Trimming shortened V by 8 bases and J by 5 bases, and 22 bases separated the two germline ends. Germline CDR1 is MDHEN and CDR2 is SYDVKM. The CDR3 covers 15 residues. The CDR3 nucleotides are TGTGCCAGCCTTCCCCAACAGGGTCCAATGGACGAGCAGTACTTC. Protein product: CASLPQQGPMDEQYF.

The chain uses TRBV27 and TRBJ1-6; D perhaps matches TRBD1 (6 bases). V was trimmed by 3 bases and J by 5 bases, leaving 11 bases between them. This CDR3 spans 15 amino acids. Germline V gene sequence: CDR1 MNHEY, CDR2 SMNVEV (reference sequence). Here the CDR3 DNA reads TGTGCCAGCAGTTTCGACAGGTGGCATAATTCACCCCTCCACTTT. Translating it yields CASSFDRWHNSPLHF.

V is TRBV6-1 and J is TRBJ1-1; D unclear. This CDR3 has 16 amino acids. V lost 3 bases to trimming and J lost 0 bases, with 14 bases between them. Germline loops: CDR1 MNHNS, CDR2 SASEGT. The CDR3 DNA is TGTGCCAGCAGTGACGGACTTCCTAGCATGAACACTGAAGCTTTCTTT. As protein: CASSDGLPSMNTEAFF.

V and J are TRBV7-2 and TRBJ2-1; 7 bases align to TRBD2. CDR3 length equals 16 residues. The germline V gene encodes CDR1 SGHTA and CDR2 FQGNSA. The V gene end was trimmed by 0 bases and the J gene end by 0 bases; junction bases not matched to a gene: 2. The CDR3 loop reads CASSLARGSSYNEQFF. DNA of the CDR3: TGTGCCAGCAGCTTAGCGCGGGGGAGCTCCTACAATGAGCAGTTCTTC.

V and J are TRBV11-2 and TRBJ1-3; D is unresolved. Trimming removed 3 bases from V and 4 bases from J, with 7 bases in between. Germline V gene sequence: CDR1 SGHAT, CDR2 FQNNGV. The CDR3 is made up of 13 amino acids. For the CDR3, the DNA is TGTGCCAGCAGCTTTGTCGTCGGAAACACCATATATTTT. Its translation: CASSFVVGNTIYF.

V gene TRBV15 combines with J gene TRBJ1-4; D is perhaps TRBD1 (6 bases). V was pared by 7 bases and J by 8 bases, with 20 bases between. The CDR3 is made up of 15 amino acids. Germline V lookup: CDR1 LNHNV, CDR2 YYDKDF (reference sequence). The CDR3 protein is CATTPPQGTGEKLFF. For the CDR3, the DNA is TGTGCCACCACCCCACCACAGGGCACCGGAGAAAAACTGTTTTTT.

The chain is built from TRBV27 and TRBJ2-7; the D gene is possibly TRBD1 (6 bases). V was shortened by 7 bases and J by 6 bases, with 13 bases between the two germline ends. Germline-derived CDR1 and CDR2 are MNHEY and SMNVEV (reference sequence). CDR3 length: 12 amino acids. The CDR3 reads CASTSDSGEQYF. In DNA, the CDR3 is TGTGCCAGCACTTCGGACAGCGGCGAGCAGTACTTC.